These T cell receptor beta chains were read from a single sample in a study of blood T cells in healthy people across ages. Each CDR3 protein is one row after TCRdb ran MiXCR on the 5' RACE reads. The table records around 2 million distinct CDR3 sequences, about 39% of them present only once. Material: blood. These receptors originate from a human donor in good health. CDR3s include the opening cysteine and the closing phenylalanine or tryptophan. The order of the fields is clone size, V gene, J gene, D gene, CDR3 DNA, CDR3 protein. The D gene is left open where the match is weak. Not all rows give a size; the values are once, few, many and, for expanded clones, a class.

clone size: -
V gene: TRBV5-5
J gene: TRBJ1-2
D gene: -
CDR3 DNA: TGTGCCAGCAGCTCCACGGACAATTCTAACTATGGCTACACCTTC
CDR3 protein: CASSSTDNSNYGYTF

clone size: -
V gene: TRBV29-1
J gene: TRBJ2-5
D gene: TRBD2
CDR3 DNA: TGCAGCGCCCTATCGCCGGGACTACCGTACTTC
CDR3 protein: CSALSPGLPYF

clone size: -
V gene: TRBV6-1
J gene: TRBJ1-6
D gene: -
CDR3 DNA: TGTGCCAGTCTTTCAGGGTGGTCCTATAATTCACCCCTCCACTTT
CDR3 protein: CASLSGWSYNSPLHF

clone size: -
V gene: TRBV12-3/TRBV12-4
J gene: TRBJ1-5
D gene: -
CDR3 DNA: TGTGCCAGCAGTTTATTAGGTCCCGAACGCCAGCCCCAGCATTTT
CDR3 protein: CASSLLGPERQPQHF

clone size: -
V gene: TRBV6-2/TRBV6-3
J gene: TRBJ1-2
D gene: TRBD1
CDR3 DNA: TGTGCCAGCGACAGGGGCTCGGGCTATGGCTACACCTTC
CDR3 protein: CASDRGSGYGYTF

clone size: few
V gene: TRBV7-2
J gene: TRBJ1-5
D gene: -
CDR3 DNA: TGTGCCAGCAGCGGGACCGATCCTTTTAATCAGCCCCAGCATTTT
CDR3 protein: CASSGTDPFNQPQHF

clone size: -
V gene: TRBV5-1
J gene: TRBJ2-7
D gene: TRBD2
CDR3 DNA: TGCGCCAGCAGGCCACTAGCGGGGGTCTCCTACGAGCAGTACTTC
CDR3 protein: CASRPLAGVSYEQYF

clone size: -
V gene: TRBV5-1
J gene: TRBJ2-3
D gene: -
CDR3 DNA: TGCGCCAGCAGCCCTATAGCGGAGGGCCTCACAGATACGCAGTATTTT
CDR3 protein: CASSPIAEGLTDTQYF

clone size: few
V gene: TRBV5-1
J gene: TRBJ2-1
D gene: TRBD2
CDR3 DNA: TGCGCCAGCAGCGCAGGGACTATCGGTTCTTACAATGAGCAGTTCTTC
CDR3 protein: CASSAGTIGSYNEQFF

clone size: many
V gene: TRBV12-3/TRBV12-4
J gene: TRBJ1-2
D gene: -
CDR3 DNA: TGTGCCAGCAGCTTAGTGGGGGGGCTGAACTATGGCTACACCTTC
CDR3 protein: CASSLVGGLNYGYTF

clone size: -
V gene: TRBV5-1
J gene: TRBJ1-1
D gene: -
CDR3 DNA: TGCGCCAGCAGCTTCGCGACAGGAAATGAAGCTTTCTTT
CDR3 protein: CASSFATGNEAFF

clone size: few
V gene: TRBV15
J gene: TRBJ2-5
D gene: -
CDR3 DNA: TGTGCCACCAGCAGAGCAGGTTACCAAGAGACCCAGTACTTC
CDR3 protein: CATSRAGYQETQYF

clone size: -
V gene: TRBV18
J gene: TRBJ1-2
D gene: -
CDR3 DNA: TGTGCCAGCTCACACGGAATCATGGGGAGTGGCTACACCTTC
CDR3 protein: CASSHGIMGSGYTF

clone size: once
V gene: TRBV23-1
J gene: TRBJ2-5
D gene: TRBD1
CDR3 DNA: TGCGCCACCCACCCACGGGGGACAGGGAAGACCCAGTACTTC
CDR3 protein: CATHPRGTGKTQYF

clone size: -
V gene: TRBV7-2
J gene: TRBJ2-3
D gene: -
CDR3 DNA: TGTGCCAGCAGCTTAGTTGGGGGGTACACAGATACGCAGTATTTT
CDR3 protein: CASSLVGGYTDTQYF

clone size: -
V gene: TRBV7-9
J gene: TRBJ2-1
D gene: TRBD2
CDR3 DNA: TGTGCCAGCAGCGTAACCGGGACTAGCGGGGGTAATGAGCAGTTCTTC
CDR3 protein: CASSVTGTSGGNEQFF

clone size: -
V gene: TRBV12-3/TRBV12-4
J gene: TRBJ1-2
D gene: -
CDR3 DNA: TGTGCCAGCAGCCCTCAGGTGGGGGTTGGCTACACCTTC
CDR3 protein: CASSPQVGVGYTF

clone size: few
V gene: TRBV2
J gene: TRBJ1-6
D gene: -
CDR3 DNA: TGTGCCAGCAGTCCACAGGGTCACGATTCACCCCTCCACTTT
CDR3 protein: CASSPQGHDSPLHF

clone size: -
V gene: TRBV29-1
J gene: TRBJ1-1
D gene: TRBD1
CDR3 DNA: TGCAGCGTCGAGCGGACAGGGGAGGCTTTCTTT
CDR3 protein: CSVERTGEAFF

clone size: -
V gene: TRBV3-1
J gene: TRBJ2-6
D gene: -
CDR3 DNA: TGTGCCAGCAGTCTGATTGTAACCGGGACCGAAGGCTCTGGGGCCAACGTCCTGACTTTC
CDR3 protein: CASSLIVTGTEGSGANVLTF

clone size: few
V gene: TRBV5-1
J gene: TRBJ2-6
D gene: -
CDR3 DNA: TGCGCCAGCAGCCAACGGGGGGGACAGTCTGCTGGGGCCAACGTCCTGACTTTC
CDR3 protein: CASSQRGGQSAGANVLTF

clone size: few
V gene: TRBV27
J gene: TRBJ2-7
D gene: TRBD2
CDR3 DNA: TGTGCCAGCAGCTATTCAACCGGGGAGGGTTGGTACGAGCAGTACTTC
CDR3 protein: CASSYSTGEGWYEQYF

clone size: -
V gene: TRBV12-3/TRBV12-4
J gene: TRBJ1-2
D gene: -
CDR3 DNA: TGTGCCAGCAGTTTAGCAGGCGGTGTATATGGCTACACCTTC
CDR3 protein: CASSLAGGVYGYTF

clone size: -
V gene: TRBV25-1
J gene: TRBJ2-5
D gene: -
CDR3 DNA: TGTGCCAGCACCGGGGGTGGAACGGATAGCAAGAAAGAGACCCAGTACTTC
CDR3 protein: CASTGGGTDSKKETQYF

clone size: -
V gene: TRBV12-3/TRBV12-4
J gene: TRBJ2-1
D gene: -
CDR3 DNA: TGTGCCAGCAGTGGCCCCTCGGTCGGACCGCAGCAGTTCTTC
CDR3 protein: CASSGPSVGPQQFF

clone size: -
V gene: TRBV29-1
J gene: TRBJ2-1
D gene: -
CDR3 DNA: TGCAGCGTTGTGGGACTGACTAATGGGGAGCAGTTCTTC
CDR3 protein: CSVVGLTNGEQFF

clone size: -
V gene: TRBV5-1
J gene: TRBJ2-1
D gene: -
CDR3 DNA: TGCGCCAGCAGCCCCGGACTGCCCAGCGATGAGCAGTTCTTC
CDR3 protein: CASSPGLPSDEQFF

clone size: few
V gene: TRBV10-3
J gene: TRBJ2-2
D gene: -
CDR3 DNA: TGTGCCATCAGAGATATCTCCGGGGAGCTGTTTTTT
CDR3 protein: CAIRDISGELFF

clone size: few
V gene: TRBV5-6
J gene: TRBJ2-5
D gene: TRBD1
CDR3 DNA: TGTGCCAGCAGCTGGGAACAGGGGCGGGAAGAGACCCAGTACTTC
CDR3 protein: CASSWEQGREETQYF

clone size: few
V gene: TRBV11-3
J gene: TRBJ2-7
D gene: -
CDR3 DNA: TGTGCCAGCAGCTTAAACCCCGACTACGAGCAGTACTTC
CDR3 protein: CASSLNPDYEQYF

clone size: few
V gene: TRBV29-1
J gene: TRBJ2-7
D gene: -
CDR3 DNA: TGCAGCGCGGGACGGGACAATTACGAGCAGTACTTC
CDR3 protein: CSAGRDNYEQYF

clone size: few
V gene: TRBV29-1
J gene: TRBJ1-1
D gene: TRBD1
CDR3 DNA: TGCAGCGTTAGGAAAACAGGGGAAGGGGCTTTCTTT
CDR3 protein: CSVRKTGEGAFF

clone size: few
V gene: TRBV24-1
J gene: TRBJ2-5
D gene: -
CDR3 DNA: TGTGCCACCAGTGATTTGGGAGGTGGGGAGCAAGAGACCCAGTACTTC
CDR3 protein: CATSDLGGGEQETQYF

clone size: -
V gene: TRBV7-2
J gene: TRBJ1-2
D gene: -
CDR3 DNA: TGTGCCAGCAGCCCGCCAATCTACCAGGGGGGCTACACCTTC
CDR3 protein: CASSPPIYQGGYTF

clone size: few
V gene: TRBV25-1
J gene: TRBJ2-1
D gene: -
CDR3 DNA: TGTGCCAGCAATCTGAGGGGGGTCACCTACAATGAGCAGTTCTTC
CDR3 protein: CASNLRGVTYNEQFF

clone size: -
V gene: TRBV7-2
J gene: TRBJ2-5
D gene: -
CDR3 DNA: TGTGCCAGCAGCCCCCATGGACATCCCCAAGAGACCCAGTACTTC
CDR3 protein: CASSPHGHPQETQYF

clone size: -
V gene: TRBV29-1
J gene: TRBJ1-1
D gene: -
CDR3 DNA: TGCAGCCCTGCGGGCCCCTCGGGCACTGAAGCTTTCTTT
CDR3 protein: CSPAGPSGTEAFF

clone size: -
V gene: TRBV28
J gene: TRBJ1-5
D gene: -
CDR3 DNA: TGTGCCAGCAGTTTATATAGGGAAAATCAGCCCCAGCATTTT
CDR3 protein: CASSLYRENQPQHF

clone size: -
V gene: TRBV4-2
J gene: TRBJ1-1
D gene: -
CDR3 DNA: TGTGCCAGCAGCCAAGCCGGACAAGGGGCGGGTGAAGCTTTCTTT
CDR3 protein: CASSQAGQGAGEAFF

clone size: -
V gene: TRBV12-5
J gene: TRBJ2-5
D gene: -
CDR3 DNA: TGTGCTAGTGGGGTATCGGGGGAGCAGTACTTC
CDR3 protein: CASGVSGEQYF

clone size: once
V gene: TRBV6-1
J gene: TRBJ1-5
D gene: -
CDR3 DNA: TGTGCCAGCACGCGAAACGGAATTAGTTATAGCGATCAGCCCCAGCATTTT
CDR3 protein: CASTRNGISYSDQPQHF

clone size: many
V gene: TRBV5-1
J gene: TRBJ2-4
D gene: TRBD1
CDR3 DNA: TGTGCCAGCAGCCCCACGGGACAGGGGAACATTCAGTACTTC
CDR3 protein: CASSPTGQGNIQYF

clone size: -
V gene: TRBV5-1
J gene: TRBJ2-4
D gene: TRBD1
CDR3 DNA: TGCGCCAGCAGCTTGGCGGCAGGGGGCGTCAAAAACATTCAGTACTTC
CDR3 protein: CASSLAAGGVKNIQYF

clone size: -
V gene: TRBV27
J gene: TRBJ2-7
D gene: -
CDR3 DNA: TGTGCCAGCAGTGCAACCCCTTCCTACGAGCAGTACTTC
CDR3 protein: CASSATPSYEQYF

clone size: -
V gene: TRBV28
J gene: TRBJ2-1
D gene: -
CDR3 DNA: TGTGCCAGCACCATTCCCAATAATGAGCAGTTCTTC
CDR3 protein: CASTIPNNEQFF

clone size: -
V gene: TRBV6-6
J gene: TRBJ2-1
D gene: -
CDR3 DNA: TGTGCCAGCAGTTACTCGGAGGATGAGCAGTTCTTC
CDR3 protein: CASSYSEDEQFF

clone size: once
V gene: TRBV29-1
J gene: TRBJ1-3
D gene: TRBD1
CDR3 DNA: TGCAGCGGCGGGACAGTCTCTGGAAACACCATATATTTT
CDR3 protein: CSGGTVSGNTIYF

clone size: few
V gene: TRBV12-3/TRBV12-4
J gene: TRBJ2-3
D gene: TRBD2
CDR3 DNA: TGTGCCAGCAACCAACTAGCGGGGGCTGGAGATACGCAGTATTTT
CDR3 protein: CASNQLAGAGDTQYF

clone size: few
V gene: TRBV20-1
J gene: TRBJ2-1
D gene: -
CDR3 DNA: TGCAGTGTACCGTTCCGGGGGAATGAGCAGTTCTTC
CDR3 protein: CSVPFRGNEQFF

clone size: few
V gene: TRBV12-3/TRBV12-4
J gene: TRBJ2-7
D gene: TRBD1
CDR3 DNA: TGTGCCAGCAGTCAAATACAGGGGGTCGAGCAGTACTTC
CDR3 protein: CASSQIQGVEQYF

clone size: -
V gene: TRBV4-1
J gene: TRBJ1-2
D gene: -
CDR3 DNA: TGCGCCAGCAGCCAAATAGTCGAAGCTAACTATGGCTACACCTTC
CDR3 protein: CASSQIVEANYGYTF

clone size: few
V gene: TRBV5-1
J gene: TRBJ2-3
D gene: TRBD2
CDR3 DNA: TGCGCCAGCAGCTACCTGGGAGGGTCCACAGATACGCAGTATTTT
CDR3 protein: CASSYLGGSTDTQYF

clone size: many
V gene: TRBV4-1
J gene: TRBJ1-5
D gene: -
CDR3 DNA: TGCGCCAGCAGCCAAGAGTCCGGAATTCAGCCCCAGCATTTT
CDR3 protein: CASSQESGIQPQHF

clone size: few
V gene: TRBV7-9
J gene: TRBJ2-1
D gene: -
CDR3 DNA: TGTGCCAGCAGCCTCCCTGGGGTTGTTGGTGAGCAGTTCTTC
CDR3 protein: CASSLPGVVGEQFF